This T cell receptor beta chain was recorded in a study of CD8+ T cells in alopecia areata. About the research overall: Treated patients swallowed 5 to 10 mg of oral tofacitinib twice daily. For 6 to 18 months, tofacitinib was taken, and 6 months off drug followed. Overall study results and limits: Relative to normal scalp, lesional scalp, especially alopecia totalis/universalis, showed higher clonality. Normal skin's resident alphabeta T cells are sequenced alongside lesional scalp T cells.

A note on this clone: Antigen: not known.

The CDR3 length is 15 residues. CDR1 and CDR2 from the germline V gene are MNHEY and SMNVEV (reference sequence). V trimming: 4 bases; J trimming: 4 bases; junction bases outside the gene matches: 4. TCR sequencing used cDNA made by reverse transcription of extracted RNA. Sequencing was performed with immunoSEQ multiplex PCR; in TCRdb, only in-frame clones are kept and a portion is missing. Among fewer than 80,000 clones, approximately 58% were seen once, and the ten largest hold under 20%. J is TRBJ2-5 and V is TRBV27; 12 nucleotides match TRBD2. The sample was CD8+ T cells sorted from blood, taken at week 0. The sequence was obtained from a human donor with alopecia areata. The CDR3 DNA reads as TGTGCCAGCAGTTCTAGCGGGGGGGCGGGAGAGACCCAGTACTTC. This gives the protein CASSSSGGAGETQYF.